This TCR beta chain was sequenced during a study of T cells in localized non-small cell lung cancer. Here immunoSEQ multiplex PCR was the method, and the copy in TCRdb shows in-frame clones only, minus some. There are 4,700 or so clones in the sample; over 30% occur only once, and roughly 18% lies in the top ten. General study points: Adjacent lung exhibited a median of about 50 among the 100 most abundant tumor clones. Uninvolved adjacent lung, not tumor, had the highest T cell clonality.

The junction had 11 bases not matched to a gene; V was cut back by 6 bases and J by 0 bases. CDR3 size: 17 residues. Germline V gives CDR1 MNHGY, CDR2 SAAAGT. Of note for this clone: What it binds is unknown.

V usage is TRBV6-8 and J usage is TRBJ1-5, with 7 bases lining up with TRBD1. The specimen comprised lung tumor tissue, sampled before any cancer treatment. The TCR comes from a man aged 35 to 69 with stage II squamous cell lung carcinoma. DNA of the CDR3: TGTGCCAGCAGGCGGGCAGGGGGGGGTTATAGCAATCAGCCCCAGCATTTT. This encodes CASRRAGGGYSNQPQHF.